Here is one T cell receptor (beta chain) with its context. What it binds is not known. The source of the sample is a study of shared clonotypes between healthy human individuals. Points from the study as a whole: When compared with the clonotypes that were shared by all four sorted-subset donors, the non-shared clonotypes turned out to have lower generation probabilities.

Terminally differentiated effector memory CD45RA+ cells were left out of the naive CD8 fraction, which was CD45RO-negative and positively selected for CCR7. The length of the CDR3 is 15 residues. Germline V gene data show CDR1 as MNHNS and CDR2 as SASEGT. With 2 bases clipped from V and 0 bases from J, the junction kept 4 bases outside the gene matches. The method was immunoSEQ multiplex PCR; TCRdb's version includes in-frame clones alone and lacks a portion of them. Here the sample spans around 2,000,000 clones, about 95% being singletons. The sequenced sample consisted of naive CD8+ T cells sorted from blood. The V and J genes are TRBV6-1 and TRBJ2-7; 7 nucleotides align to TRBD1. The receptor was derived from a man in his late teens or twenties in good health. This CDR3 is CASSEHRGYSYEQYF. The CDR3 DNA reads TGTGCCAGCAGTGAACACAGGGGTTACTCCTACGAGCAGTACTTC.